The 16 T cell receptor beta chains in this list originate from one sample, sequenced in a study of T cells in localized non-small cell lung cancer. The repertoire was sequenced with immunoSEQ multiplex PCR; TCRdb's copy has only in-frame clones and lacks some. Found here are over 30,000 clones, over 70% of them singletons; the top ten hold less than 3.5%. Sequencing used peripheral blood, obtained before any cancer treatment. The receptors stem from a woman between 35 and 75 years old with stage I lung adenocarcinoma.

This clone was detected only a few times. The chain is built from TRBV5-4 and TRBJ2-7; 10 bases are a match to TRBD2. The CDR3 runs 16 residues. Per the germline V gene, CDR1 is SGHNT and CDR2 is YYREEE (reference sequence). J was trimmed by 3 bases and V by 2 bases; bases with no gene match: 8. The CDR3, as DNA: TGTGCCAGCAGCTTACCCCTAGCGGGAGAAAGCTACGAGCAGTACTTC. It yields the protein CASSLPLAGESYEQYF.

This rearrangement joins TRBV28 to TRBJ2-7; no reliable D call. The CDR3 runs 11 residues. Trimming removed 6 bases at V and 5 bases at J, with 8 bases between. Germline V gene sequence: CDR1 MDHEN, CDR2 SYDVKM. CDR3 coding DNA: TGTGCCAGCAGCCATTATCACGAGCAGTACTTC. Its translation is CASSHYHEQYF.

The chain links TRBV19 to TRBJ2-5; 7 bases match TRBD2. The CDR3 contains 13 residues. CDR1 and CDR2 from the germline V gene are LNHDA and SQIVND (reference sequence). The V segment lost 3 bases and the J segment 5 bases; nucleotides outside the gene matches: 3. The CDR3 protein is CASSMGGWETQYF. For the CDR3, the DNA is TGTGCCAGTAGTATGGGGGGGTGGGAGACCCAGTACTTC.

The chain carries TRBV30 and TRBJ1-2; maybe TRBD1 (6 bases). This CDR3 contains 15 residues. Germline V gene data show CDR1 as GTSNPN and CDR2 as SVGIG (reference sequence). Trimming stripped 0 bases from V and 7 bases from J, with 18 bases between. CDR3 in DNA: TGTGCCTGGAGTGTACACGGGGCAGGGGAAGGTGGCTACACCTTC. Protein product: CAWSVHGAGEGGYTF.

The chain joins TRBV4-1 to TRBJ2-4; D may be TRBD1 or TRBD2 (5 bases each). The germline gives CDR1 MGHRA, CDR2 YSYEKL. V was cut by 3 bases and J by 1 base, with 10 bases left in between. The CDR3 has 15 residues. CDR3 sequence: CASSHPGTAKNIQYF. In nucleotides, the CDR3 is TGCGCCAGCAGCCACCCAGGGACGGCCAAAAACATTCAGTACTTC.

This rearrangement joins TRBV5-4 to TRBJ1-3; D not resolved. CDR3 length equals 15 residues. Trimming shortened V by 0 bases and J by 0 bases, and 7 bases separated the two germline ends. CDR1 and CDR2 (germline): SGHNT, YYREEE (reference sequence). The CDR3 DNA reads as TGTGCCAGCAGCTTGGGCGGCAGCTCTGGAAACACCATATATTTT. It is translated as CASSLGGSSGNTIYF.

The V call is TRBV7-2, the J call TRBJ2-1, with D perhaps matching TRBD1 or TRBD2 (6 bases each). Germline CDR1 reads SGHTA; CDR2 reads FQGNSA. The CDR3 runs 16 residues. V was clipped by 3 bases and J by 0 bases, with 12 bases between them. The CDR3 loop reads CASSFSGGGSYNEQFF. The CDR3 DNA follows: TGTGCCAGCAGCTTTAGCGGAGGGGGCTCCTACAATGAGCAGTTCTTC.

The rearrangement links TRBV27 to TRBJ2-3; D is ambiguous. The V end lost 7 bases, the J end lost 4 bases, and 0 bases lay between the germline ends. Germline CDR1 MNHEY, CDR2 SMNVEV (reference sequence). The CDR3 consists of 9 residues. CDR3 nucleotide sequence: TGTGCCAGCACAGATACGCAGTATTTT. The encoded protein is CASTDTQYF.

The V and J genes are TRBV4-2 and TRBJ2-1; 11 nucleotides match TRBD2. V shed 0 bases and J 7 bases; nucleotides not matched to a gene: 8. In germline, CDR1 is LGHNA, CDR2 YNFKEQ. The CDR3 extends over 17 amino acids. CDR3 amino acids: CASSQDPLAGGLNEQFF. The DNA for the CDR3 is TGTGCCAGCAGCCAAGATCCGCTAGCGGGGGGACTTAATGAGCAGTTCTTC.

The chain combines TRBV19 with TRBJ2-7; tentatively, D is TRBD2 (6 bases). The CDR3 loop spans 14 amino acids. Trimming removed 6 bases from V and 5 bases from J, with 17 bases in between. From germline, CDR1 is LNHDA and CDR2 SQIVND (reference sequence). The CDR3 is CASSLGGEPDEQYF. The CDR3 nucleotides read TGTGCCAGTAGCCTAGGCGGGGAGCCCGACGAGCAGTACTTC.

V and J are TRBV5-1 and TRBJ1-4; unclear D gene. CDR3 length equals 14 residues. The V gene lost 3 bases and the J gene lost 0 bases, with 6 bases spanning the gap. Germline loops: CDR1 SGHRS, CDR2 YFSETQ. CDR3 DNA: TGCGCCAGCAGCTCGAGTGCAACTAATGAAAAACTGTTTTTT. This translates into CASSSSATNEKLFF.

The V gene is TRBV19, the J gene TRBJ2-7; 8 nucleotides align to TRBD1. The V gene's germline CDR1 is LNHDA and CDR2 SQIVND (reference sequence). V lost 3 bases and J lost 4; bases outside the gene matches: 11. CDR3 length equals 16 residues. The CDR3, as DNA: TGTGCCAGTAGTATTATCAGGGGGCGAGGAATTTACGAGCAGTACTTC. It translates to CASSIIRGRGIYEQYF.

This chain uses TRBV9 with TRBJ2-5; TRBD2 agrees at 7 bases. This CDR3 contains 18 residues. V was clipped by 0 bases and J by 1 base; unmatched bases: 12. Germline lookup yields CDR1 SGDLS and CDR2 YYNGEE. The CDR3: CASSVDVGGVLAQETQYF. In nucleotides, the CDR3 is TGTGCCAGCAGCGTAGATGTGGGGGGGGTCCTCGCCCAAGAGACCCAGTACTTC. Full variable domain (remainder filled in from reference TRBV9 and TRBJ2-5): DSGVTQTPKHLITATGQRVTLRCSPRSGDLSVYWYQQSLDQGLQFLIQYYNGEERAKGNILERFSAQQFPDLHSELNLSSLELGDSALYFCASSVDVGGVLAQETQYFGPGTRLLVL.

The gene calls are TRBV28 and TRBJ2-1; 7 nucleotides match TRBD1. Germline V gives CDR1 MDHEN, CDR2 SYDVKM. V dropped 2 bases and J dropped 0; count of bases not matched to a gene: 10. The CDR3 has 18 residues. The CDR3 nucleotides read TGTGCCAGCAGTTTAGGCCTAGAGACAGGGTTCTCCTACAATGAGCAGTTCTTC. The encoded protein is CASSLGLETGFSYNEQFF.

This sequence joins TRBV30 and TRBJ2-1; D gene unclear. V lost 0 bases, J lost 7 bases, and 13 bases lay in between. The germline V gene has CDR1 GTSNPN and CDR2 SVGIG (reference sequence). This CDR3 comprises 14 residues. For the CDR3, the DNA is TGTGCCTGGAGTGTTGGTGACATTCGGAATGAGCAGTTCTTC. Residues: CAWSVGDIRNEQFF.

The CDR3: CASSLGASGRTGELFF. The CDR3 nucleotides are TGTGCCAGCAGTTTAGGGGCTAGCGGGAGGACCGGGGAGCTGTTTTTT. The V and J genes are TRBV28 and TRBJ2-2, with 11 bases that match TRBD2. Trimming removed 2 bases from V and 5 bases from J; junction bases left unmatched: 4. CDR1 is MDHEN and CDR2 is SYDVKM in the germline V gene. The CDR3 is 16 amino acids.